This T cell receptor (beta chain) was recorded in a study of T cell repertoires in cytomegalovirus infection. The study's findings and limits: Cumulative frequency (of public TCR beta family members) identified carriers of CMV plus the relevant HLA.

Remarks on this clonotype: Its antigen remains unknown.

The CDR3 is 16 residues long. With 6 bases removed from V and 0 bases from J, the gap between germline ends came to 12 bases. Germline CDR1 and CDR2: ENHRY and SYGVKD. TCRdb reprocessed the reads via MiXCR and lists one record per CDR3 protein. This table has roughly 990,000 distinct CDR3 sequences, roughly 30% appearing once. The sample was cultured CD8+ T cells from PBMCs, taken from culture after CMV antigen stimulation. The sequence was obtained from a human donor in good health (CMV status not recorded). Some clones in this sample may be carry-over from other donors' samples. The chain carries TRBV10-3 and TRBJ2-6; D gene uncertain. CDR3 sequence (DNA): TGTGCCATCAGGTACAAGGTCGTCTCTGGGGCCAACGTCCTGACTTTC. This sequence encodes CAIRYKVVSGANVLTF.